This section outlines one T cell receptor (beta chain) sequence together with its context. The length of the CDR3 is 14 residues. The ends lost 6 bases at V and 8 bases at J; junction bases unmatched: 10. The germline gives CDR1 MNHNS, CDR2 SASEGT. These data are taken from a study of shared T cell receptors in the human thymus. Data came from immunoSEQ multiplex PCR; TCRdb stores just in-frame clones and leaves some out. The sample carries 720,000 or so clones, approximately 85% recorded once. The same specimen was also included in a second study, on human thymus T cells. That study reports: From resections taken during corrective heart surgery, the thymus tissue was obtained. Thymic TCR repertoires of unrelated people reportedly overlapped highly.

V usage is TRBV6-1 and J usage is TRBJ1-2; 9 bases fit TRBD1. This TCR came from a girl in the first two years of life with a congenital heart defect. Material for sequencing was thymocytes. CDR3 DNA: TGTGCCAGCAGGGAGAGGGGACAGGGCGACGGCTACACCTTC. This translates into CASRERGQGDGYTF.